These 21 T cell receptor beta chains came from one sample sequenced in a study of T cell responses to AZD1222 COVID-19 vaccine. TCRdb's table, derived via immunoSEQ multiplex PCR, lists solely in-frame clones and lacks some. Of about 49,000 clones in the sample, 70% to 80% were seen once. The sequencing here drew on peripheral blood, taken on day 0 of AZD1222 vaccination. These receptors originate from an adult in good health.

Only a few counts were recorded for this clone. The chain couples TRBV29-1 to TRBJ1-1; the D is unclear. Trimming pared 6 bases from V and 1 base from J, leaving 12 bases between. This CDR3 contains 13 residues. Germline V CDR1 and CDR2: SQVTM, ANQGSEA. CDR3 loop: CSVKPDGNTEAFF. The DNA of the CDR3 is TGCAGCGTAAAACCGGACGGGAACACTGAAGCTTTCTTT.

The chain employs TRBV11-3 and TRBJ2-4; 8 bases line up with TRBD2. CDR1 is SGHNT and CDR2 is YENEEA in the germline V gene. CDR3 length: 16 residues. After removal of 5 bases from V and 0 bases from J, the junction contained 6 bases not matched to a gene. The CDR3 region is CASSIGGALAKNIQYF. The CDR3 DNA is TGTGCCAGCAGCATCGGGGGGGCCCTAGCCAAAAACATTCAGTACTTC.

The J gene is TRBJ1-5, the V gene TRBV7-9; 12 positions match TRBD1. The CDR3 loop spans 15 amino acids. With V trimmed by 5 bases and J by 8 bases, 7 bases remained unmatched. Germline V CDR1 and CDR2: SEHNR, FQNEAQ (reference sequence). CDR3 sequence reads: CASSQGTGGEEPQHF. The CDR3 DNA reads TGTGCCAGCAGCCAAGGGACAGGGGGCGAGGAGCCCCAGCATTTT.

This clone was counted once. V gene TRBV4-1 combines with J gene TRBJ2-6; D is unclear. Trimming cost V 1 base and J 1 base, with 8 bases left between them. Germline CDR1 MGHRA, CDR2 YSYEKL. This CDR3 is built from 16 residues. The CDR3 loop is CASSQVSSSGANVLTF. CDR3 bases: TGCGCCAGCAGCCAAGTGTCTTCATCTGGGGCCAACGTCCTGACTTTC.

V usage is TRBV11-2 and J usage is TRBJ1-4; possibly TRBD1 for D (6 bases). V lost 2 bases and J lost 11, with 18 bases in between. The CDR3 consists of 15 residues. CDR1 is SGHAT, CDR2 FQNNGV, per germline. The CDR3 spells CASSLSTGFGRKLFF. The CDR3, as DNA: TGTGCCAGCAGCTTAAGTACAGGGTTTGGTCGGAAACTGTTTTTT.

V usage is TRBV19 and J usage is TRBJ1-3; 8 positions match TRBD1. Trimming removed 7 bases from V and 1 base from J; junction bases left unmatched: 9. The CDR3 contains 16 residues. The V gene's germline CDR1 is LNHDA and CDR2 SQIVND (reference sequence). CDR3 nucleotide sequence: TGTGCCAGTACGCATCACCAGGGGGCTTCTGGAAACACCATATATTTT. Encoded protein: CASTHHQGASGNTIYF.

Only one count was recorded for this clone. This chain links TRBV9 with TRBJ2-7, with D tentatively TRBD1 or TRBD2 (5 bases each). The germline V gene has CDR1 SGDLS and CDR2 YYNGEE. The CDR3 is made up of 15 amino acids. V was pared by 3 bases and J by 3 bases, with 16 bases between. The CDR3 bases are TGTGCCAGCAGCGCGCAGGGAGAGGCCCTCTACGAGCAGTACTTC. Its protein is CASSAQGEALYEQYF.

Only a few counts were recorded for this clone. This chain links TRBV29-1 with TRBJ1-2; D gene unclear. This CDR3 contains 11 residues. V was cut by 1 base and J by 8 bases, with 8 bases left in between. Germline CDR1 reads SQVTM; CDR2 reads ANQGSEA. CDR3 in amino acids: CSVEVDLGYTF. In nucleotides, the CDR3 is TGCAGCGTTGAAGTCGATCTGGGCTACACCTTC.

This clone appeared once. The J gene is TRBJ2-7, the V gene TRBV7-2; no clear D. The CDR3 sequence is 13 residues long. The germline gives CDR1 SGHTA, CDR2 FQGNSA. V was trimmed by 3 bases and J by 2 bases, leaving 8 bases between them. The CDR3 spells CASSFSPTYEQYF. The CDR3 coding sequence is TGTGCCAGCAGCTTTTCCCCGACCTACGAGCAGTACTTC.

The chain is built from TRBV29-1 and TRBJ2-1, with 7 positions matching TRBD1. In germline, CDR1 is SQVTM, CDR2 ANQGSEA. The ends lost 5 bases at V and 9 bases at J; junction bases unmatched: 10. The CDR3 has 13 amino acids. In nucleotides, the CDR3 is TGCAGCGTTCGTTCCCAGGGGGTGAGTGAGCAGTTCTTC. It specifies CSVRSQGVSEQFF.

The chain recombines TRBV7-6 with TRBJ2-2; perhaps TRBD2 as D (5 bases). Germline values: CDR1 SGHVS, CDR2 FNYEAQ. The length of the CDR3 is 15 residues. The ends were cut back, 2 bases at V and 6 bases at J, with 13 bases in the middle. The CDR3 sequence: CASSLPPDGAGELFF. The CDR3 DNA reads as TGTGCCAGCAGCTTACCCCCTGACGGGGCCGGGGAGCTGTTTTTT.

This chain links TRBV6-4 with TRBJ2-1; 9 bases agree with TRBD2. Germline V gene data show CDR1 as MRHNA and CDR2 as SNTAGT. J gave up 3 bases and V 0 bases, and 3 bases lay outside the gene matches. The CDR3 has 16 amino acids. The CDR3 DNA is TGTGCCAGCAGTGACTCGGGTAGCGGGAGCTACAATGAGCAGTTCTTC. Amino acids: CASSDSGSGSYNEQFF.

CDR3 coding DNA: TGCGCCAGCAGCTTGGGCGGGGGAAAAGGCTACACCTTC. Residues: CASSLGGGKGYTF. This chain uses TRBV5-1 with TRBJ1-2; D might be TRBD1 (5 bases). The CDR3 is 13 residues long. Germline values: CDR1 SGHRS, CDR2 YFSETQ. The germline V and J ends were trimmed by 0 bases and 8 bases, with 11 bases remaining between them.

The chain joins TRBV19 to TRBJ1-1, with D unclear. Germline assignment: CDR1 LNHDA and CDR2 SQIVND (reference sequence). Trimming left V 9 bases short and J 1 base short, with 9 bases between. The CDR3 sequence is 12 residues long. This CDR3 is CARISENTEAFF. Written as DNA, the CDR3 is TGTGCCAGAATTTCAGAGAACACTGAAGCTTTCTTT.

The rearrangement links TRBV18 to TRBJ1-4; 7 bases agree with TRBD1. J was trimmed by 3 bases and V by 3 bases; bases with no gene match: 1. CDR1 and CDR2 (germline): KGHSH, LQKENI. This CDR3 is 14 amino acids long. The CDR3 loop reads CASSPGQPNEKLFF. The DNA for the CDR3 is TGTGCCAGCTCACCGGGACAGCCTAATGAAAAACTGTTTTTT.

This clone has a handful of counts. The CDR3 protein is CASSVEREGINGYTF. CDR3 sequence (DNA): TGTGCCAGCAGCGTAGAAAGAGAAGGGATCAATGGCTACACCTTC. V gene TRBV9 combines with J gene TRBJ1-2; D is unclear. Trimming left V 0 bases short and J 6 bases short, with 15 bases between. Germline-derived CDR1 and CDR2 are SGDLS and YYNGEE. The CDR3 extends over 15 amino acids. The complete variable domain, with remaining parts taken from reference TRBV9 and TRBJ1-2, reads DSGVTQTPKHLITATGQRVTLRCSPRSGDLSVYWYQQSLDQGLQFLIQYYNGEERAKGNILERFSAQQFPDLHSELNLSSLELGDSALYFCASSVEREGINGYTFGSGTRLTVV.

The chain uses TRBV19 and TRBJ2-1; D perhaps matches TRBD1 (6 bases). Germline assignment: CDR1 LNHDA and CDR2 SQIVND (reference sequence). V was shortened by 5 bases and J by 10 bases, with 15 bases between the two germline ends. This CDR3 has 13 amino acids. CDR3 amino acids: CASSSGGKGEQFF. CDR3 in DNA: TGTGCCAGTAGTTCTGGGGGCAAGGGGGAGCAGTTCTTC.

The chain uses TRBV5-4 and TRBJ1-2, with TRBD1 matching 10 bases. V shed 4 bases and J 4 bases; nucleotides not matched to a gene: 7. The V gene's germline CDR1 is SGHNT and CDR2 YYREEE (reference sequence). CDR3 length equals 15 residues. The CDR3 bases are TGTGCCAGCAGCCAGGGGACAGGGGATAGCTATGGCTACACCTTC. It is translated as CASSQGTGDSYGYTF.

The chain carries TRBV2 and TRBJ1-1; maybe TRBD1 (5 bases). The CDR3 runs to 13 residues. CDR1 is SNHLY, CDR2 FYNNEI, per germline. V lost 5 bases and J lost 1, with 8 bases in between. The CDR3 loop reads CASSPTGNTEAFF. The CDR3 coding sequence is TGTGCCAGCAGTCCTACAGGGAACACTGAAGCTTTCTTT.

The CDR3 region is CASSLESGGHNEQFF. The CDR3 DNA is TGTGCCAGCAGCTTAGAATCCGGGGGACACAATGAGCAGTTCTTC. V and J are TRBV7-2 and TRBJ2-1, with D possibly matching TRBD2 (6 bases). The V end lost 1 base, the J end lost 5 bases, and 12 bases lay between the germline ends. The CDR3 is 15 residues long. From germline, CDR1 is SGHTA and CDR2 FQGNSA.

The chain uses TRBV7-9 and TRBJ1-5; D unresolved. Trimming shortened V by 4 bases and J by 5 bases, and 6 bases separated the two germline ends. Germline V lookup: CDR1 SEHNR, CDR2 FQNEAQ (reference sequence). The CDR3 sequence is 12 residues long. CDR3 amino acids: CASSYNDQPQHF. The CDR3 coding sequence is TGTGCCAGCAGCTATAACGATCAGCCCCAGCATTTT.